The rows below give T cell receptor beta chains drawn from one sample of a study of cytomegalovirus exposure and HLA in healthy donors. The method was immunoSEQ multiplex PCR; TCRdb's version includes in-frame clones alone and lacks a portion of them. The sample shows over 85,000 clones, approximately 79% of them seen only once. What was sequenced was PBMCs. The receptor source for this set is a man aged 25 to 40 in good health and CMV-seropositive. The CDR3 runs from the conserved cysteine through the conserved F or W. The order of the fields is clone size, V gene, J gene, D gene, CDR3 protein, CDR3 DNA. A D gene is named only where the DNA matches it firmly. Clone sizes are given selectively: once, few, many, or a class where the clone is expanded.

-	TRBV5-4	TRBJ2-5	-	CASSLAQNQETQYF	TGTGCCAGCAGCTTGGCACAGAATCAAGAGACCCAGTACTTC
-	TRBV6-6	TRBJ1-4	-	CASRASGMEKLFF	TGTGCCAGCAGGGCATCCGGGATGGAAAAACTGTTTTTT
once	TRBV27	TRBJ1-3	-	CASSLSSAANTIYF	TGTGCCAGCAGTTTATCGAGTGCGGCCAACACCATATATTTT
few	TRBV10-3	TRBJ1-2	TRBD1	CASGPGQGNYGYTF	TGTGCCTCAGGGCCGGGACAGGGTAACTATGGCTACACCTTC
-	TRBV9	TRBJ2-3	-	CASSAQRAPDTQYF	TGTGCCAGCAGCGCCCAGAGGGCACCAGATACGCAGTATTTT
-	TRBV6-4	TRBJ2-7	TRBD2	CASSPEGGGSYEQYF	TGTGCCAGCAGCCCCGAGGGCGGGGGGTCCTACGAGCAGTACTTC
-	TRBV7-9	TRBJ1-2	TRBD1	CASRKSDREYGYTF	TGTGCCAGCAGGAAAAGCGACAGGGAGTATGGCTACACCTTC
-	TRBV12-5	TRBJ2-5	TRBD2	CASGLGWTSGETQYF	TGTGCTAGTGGTTTGGGATGGACTAGTGGGGAGACCCAGTACTTC
-	TRBV12-5	TRBJ2-1	-	CASGLQGEQFF	TGTGCTAGTGGTTTGCAGGGTGAGCAGTTCTTC
-	TRBV14	TRBJ2-7	-	CASSQGPGTQIYEQYF	TGTGCCAGCAGCCAGGGACCCGGGACACAAATCTACGAGCAGTACTTC
-	TRBV27	TRBJ2-3	TRBD2	CASSRAGTSGGFGDTQYF	TGTGCCAGCAGTCGCGCGGGGACTAGCGGGGGGTTTGGGGATACGCAGTATTTT
-	TRBV9	TRBJ2-2	TRBD2	CASSEPRTSGGDGELFF	TGTGCCAGCAGCGAGCCCAGGACTAGCGGGGGGGACGGGGAGCTGTTTTTT
-	TRBV29-1	TRBJ2-7	-	CSVARGGREQYF	TGCAGCGTGGCGCGAGGTGGCCGCGAGCAGTACTTC
once	TRBV7-3	TRBJ2-3	-	CASSPQGHTDTQYF	TGTGCCAGCAGCCCGCAGGGACACACAGATACGCAGTATTTT
-	TRBV7-9	TRBJ2-1	-	CASINAGGNEQFF	TGTGCCAGCATTAATGCCGGGGGCAATGAGCAGTTCTTC
-	TRBV5-1	TRBJ2-7	-	CASSLVGVNSNYEQYF	TGCGCCAGCAGCTTGGTGGGAGTCAACTCAAACTACGAGCAGTACTTC
many	TRBV6-5	TRBJ1-2	-	CASSYGANYGYTF	TGTGCCAGCAGTTACGGAGCTAACTATGGCTACACCTTC
-	TRBV4-2	TRBJ2-7	-	CASSRGAGTTNEQYF	TGTGCCAGCAGCCGAGGGGCCGGGACAACTAACGAGCAGTACTTC
-	TRBV5-8	TRBJ1-5	-	CASSLGMGGNQPQHF	TGTGCCAGCAGCTTGGGAATGGGAGGCAATCAGCCCCAGCATTTT
-	TRBV4-1	TRBJ1-1	-	CASSQVEQSPNTEAFF	TGCGCCAGCAGCCAAGTGGAACAGTCTCCGAACACTGAAGCTTTCTTT
once	TRBV30	TRBJ2-4	-	CAWSVLPTSLAKNIQYF	TGTGCCTGGAGTGTACTTCCGACTTCCCTAGCCAAAAACATTCAGTACTTC
-	TRBV4-3	TRBJ2-5	TRBD2	CASSQDLEGLAGGGETQYF	TGCGCCAGCAGCCAAGACCTGGAGGGACTAGCGGGGGGCGGGGAGACCCAGTACTTC
-	TRBV2	TRBJ1-6	TRBD1	CASAGTGSPLHF	TGTGCCAGCGCCGGGACAGGATCACCCCTCCACTTT